These T cell receptor beta chains were read from a single sample in a study of PD-1 blockade in classical Hodgkin lymphoma. The assay was immunoSEQ multiplex PCR, and TCRdb's table has in-frame clones only and misses some. Of about 43,000 clones in the sample, around 66% are singletons; the top ten hold 8% to 13%. The sample here was peripheral blood mononuclear cells (PBMCs), taken at baseline. Every receptor here comes from a human donor with classical Hodgkin lymphoma. Both conserved end residues are part of each CDR3.

V gene,J gene,CDR3 protein
TRBV20-1,TRBJ1-1,CSARENTEAFF
TRBV2,TRBJ2-7,CASSWAGYTSYEQYF
TRBV27,TRBJ2-3,CASSLNGLDTQYF
TRBV11-2,TRBJ2-1,CASSFTSGRVSNEQFF
TRBV6-1,TRBJ1-3,CASSEVDSSGNTIYF
TRBV27,TRBJ1-3,CASSFIGPGNTIYF
TRBV7-3,TRBJ1-2,CASSLTANYGYTF
TRBV15,TRBJ1-2,CATSRDRQGAWGYTF
TRBV4-2,TRBJ2-1,CASSQGTLAGAYNEQFF
TRBV27,TRBJ1-2,CASSSPTKGKGYTF
TRBV11-3,TRBJ1-3,CASSSIRDRDYGNTIYF
TRBV2,TRBJ2-1,CASKTGGAYNEQFF
TRBV19,TRBJ1-2,CASSKGVVNYGYTF
TRBV27,TRBJ2-3,CASSFSTSTDTQYF
TRBV18,TRBJ1-6,CASSFTDRSSPLHF
TRBV4-1,TRBJ1-6,CASSQEGGSYNSPLHF
TRBV2,TRBJ1-1,CASSVSGTEAFF
TRBV5-6,TRBJ1-1,CASSLGHGLTEAFF
TRBV5-1,TRBJ2-2,CASSIQGQGELFF
TRBV30,TRBJ2-6,CAWSPIGNSGANVLTF
TRBV6-4,TRBJ1-5,CASTSRGGAQPQHF
TRBV6-1,TRBJ2-2,CASSDVVAGELFF
TRBV6-1,TRBJ2-7,CASSGTGQGEPYEQYF
TRBV5-1,TRBJ2-5,CASSPAGGPGETQYF
TRBV7-2,TRBJ2-3,CASSLGTDSRDTQYF
TRBV7-9,TRBJ1-1,CASSPTYGENTEAFF
TRBV4-1,TRBJ2-7,CASSQDFTRGTYEQYF
TRBV29-1,TRBJ1-4,CSVEDGRGDEKLFF
TRBV28,TRBJ1-3,CASSLGSSGNTIYF
TRBV10-2,TRBJ2-5,CASSESSMGEAETQYF
TRBV4-2,TRBJ2-4,CASSQGRGGQNKNIQYF
TRBV2,TRBJ1-2,CASSLPGSGYTF
TRBV6-6,TRBJ2-5,CASSTWTSQGETQYF